Here is one T cell receptor (beta chain) with its context. The data originate from a study of blood T cell repertoires in COVID-19. Germline-derived CDR1 and CDR2 are MNHEY and SVGAGI. Trimming at V came to 2 bases and at J to 2 bases, leaving 4 bases not matched to a gene. The CDR3 consists of 15 residues. Residents of 24 US areas, aged 18 to 89 years, made up the participants. Two negative PCRs, clearance, or symptom resolution characterized the recovered Cohort 3 donors. TCRdb's copy holds only in-frame clones and misses some; the assay was immunoSEQ multiplex PCR. Of fewer than 300,000 clones listed, over 75% are singletons.

The TCR sequence derives from a woman aged 25 to 39 who had recovered from COVID-19. The chain recombines TRBV6-5 with TRBJ2-3; 7 bases map to TRBD2. The sample was PBMCs or T cells enriched from blood (not recorded which). The CDR3 DNA reads as TGTGCCAGCAGTTACAGGCGGGGGACCACAGATACGCAGTATTTT. The encoded protein is CASSYRRGTTDTQYF.